The source of this T cell receptor (beta chain) is a study of shared clonotypes between healthy human individuals. The CDR3 has 11 residues. V lost 11 bases, J lost 8 bases, and 5 bases stayed unmatched. CDR1 and CDR2 (germline): LNHDA, SQIVND (reference sequence). The naive CD8 fraction comprised CD45RO-negative cells positively selected for CCR7 and excluded terminally differentiated effector memory CD45RA+ cells. This clone was seen a single time. Sequencing used immunoSEQ multiplex PCR; TCRdb keeps in-frame clones, though not all of them. The table includes about 600,000 clones, nearly 97% detected once.

The sequenced sample consisted of naive CD8+ T cells sorted from blood. The gene calls are TRBV19 and TRBJ2-1; 8 positions match TRBD2. The sequence was collected from a woman under 40 in good health. The chain's CDR3 is CAVASGYEQFF. The CDR3, as DNA: TGTGCCGTGGCTAGCGGGTATGAGCAGTTCTTC. Supplemented by reference TRBV19 and TRBJ2-1, the full variable domain reads DGGITQSPKYLFRKEGQNVTLSCEQNLNHDAMYWYRQDPGQGLRLIYYSQIVNDFQKGDIAEGYSVSREKKESFPLTVTSAQKNPTAFYLCAVASGYEQFFGPGTRLTVL.